These 29 T cell receptor beta chains originate from one sample sequenced in a study of T cells of healthy individuals. TCRdb re-derived calls from the 5' RACE reads in MiXCR, one entry per CDR3 protein. This table has more than 60,000 distinct CDR3 sequences, about 17% appearing once. These receptors all stem from a human donor in good health.

There are a few counts of this clonotype. The chain links TRBV2 to TRBJ2-7; 7 bases are a match to TRBD2. This CDR3 region has 12 residues. CDR1 is SNHLY and CDR2 is FYNNEI in the germline V gene. V was clipped by 6 bases and J by 5 bases; unmatched bases: 4. CDR3 amino acids: CASRWGGNEQYF. Written as DNA, the CDR3 is TGTGCCAGCAGGTGGGGAGGGAACGAGCAGTACTTC.

This clonotype has at least ten counts. The rearrangement joins TRBV4-1 to TRBJ1-5; D gene unclear. CDR1 and CDR2 from the germline V gene are MGHRA and YSYEKL. Trimming cost V 1 base and J 2 bases, with 9 bases left between them. This CDR3 has 15 residues. The DNA of the CDR3 is TGCGCCAGCAGCCAAGTTCTTAGCGGCAATCAGCCCCAGCATTTT. Translation gives CASSQVLSGNQPQHF.

This chain uses TRBV30 with TRBJ2-3; no reliable D call. The germline V gene has CDR1 GTSNPN and CDR2 SVGIG (reference sequence). The CDR3 has 15 amino acids. Trimming pared 1 base from V and 2 bases from J, leaving 13 bases between. The CDR3 here is CAWSGYLKATDTQYF. CDR3 bases: TGTGCCTGGAGTGGATACTTAAAGGCCACAGATACGCAGTATTTT.

This clonotype was counted a few times. This rearrangement joins TRBV20-1 to TRBJ1-4; maybe TRBD1 (6 bases). V lost 6 bases to trimming and J lost 8 bases, with 22 bases between them. Germline CDR1 DFQATT, CDR2 SNEGSKA (reference sequence). The CDR3 is 15 residues long. CDR3 protein: CSAPLGAWGREKLFF. The DNA of the CDR3 is TGCAGTGCCCCCTTGGGGGCGTGGGGCCGAGAAAAACTGTTTTTT.

The sample holds a few counts of this clonotype. The rearrangement links TRBV27 to TRBJ2-3; the match to TRBD2 covers 9 bases. Looked up from germline, CDR1 is MNHEY and CDR2 is SMNVEV (reference sequence). V trimming: 2 bases; J trimming: 6 bases; junction bases outside the gene matches: 6. The CDR3 has 15 amino acids. CDR3 DNA sequence: TGTGCCAGCAGTTTACGTAGCGGGGGATGGGATACGCAGTATTTT. It encodes CASSLRSGGWDTQYF.

The chain has TRBV6-2 or TRBV6-3 and TRBJ2-2; no firm D call. V lost 4 bases and J lost 4, with 13 bases in between. The V gene's germline CDR1 is MNHEY and CDR2 SVGEGT. The CDR3 is 15 residues long. Here the CDR3 DNA reads TGTGCCAGCAGTTCCACACCGGGTACCACCGGGGAGCTGTTTTTT. This translates into CASSSTPGTTGELFF.

The table lists this clonotype with many counts. This chain links TRBV28 with TRBJ2-7, with TRBD2 as a possible D gene (5 bases). Deletions cut 3 bases from V and 4 bases from J, with 10 bases between. The CDR3 is 13 amino acids. CDR1 is MDHEN and CDR2 is SYDVKM in the germline V gene. The CDR3 protein is CASSFSSLYEQYF. The DNA for the CDR3 is TGTGCCAGCAGTTTCTCTAGCCTGTACGAGCAGTACTTC.

The chain links TRBV27 to TRBJ2-7; TRBD1 matches 12 bases. The CDR3 consists of 16 residues. The J segment lost 4 bases and the V segment lost 5 bases, leaving 9 bases of the junction unmatched. Germline values: CDR1 MNHEY, CDR2 SMNVEV (reference sequence). CDR3 sequence (DNA): TGTGCCAGCAGTCGGACCGGGACAGGGGGCGCGTACGAGCAGTACTTC. Its protein product is CASSRTGTGGAYEQYF.

J is TRBJ2-5 and V is TRBV12-3 or TRBV12-4, with D possibly being TRBD1 or TRBD2 (5 bases each). Trimming took 3 bases from V and 5 from J, leaving 19 bases between them. The CDR3 runs to 16 residues. CDR3 protein: CASSFSPGAVGETQYF. CDR3 DNA sequence: TGTGCCAGCAGTTTCAGCCCCGGGGCGGTGGGGGAGACCCAGTACTTC.

This rearrangement joins TRBV3-1 to TRBJ1-2; no firm D call. Germline V gives CDR1 LGHDT, CDR2 YNNKEL (reference sequence). The CDR3 sequence is 14 residues long. With 1 base removed from V and 8 bases from J, the gap between germline ends came to 14 bases. CDR3 coding DNA: TGTGCCAGCAGCCAAGGTCCGCAGGCGCGGGGCTACACCTTC. Its protein is CASSQGPQARGYTF.

The table lists this clonotype with many counts. The gene calls are TRBV29-1 and TRBJ2-2; D is unresolved. Trimming shortened V by 6 bases and J by 5 bases, and 10 bases separated the two germline ends. The length of the CDR3 is 12 residues. CDR1 SQVTM and CDR2 ANQGSEA come from the germline V gene. CDR3 loop: CSVVLYTGELFF. CDR3 nucleotide sequence: TGCAGCGTCGTCCTCTATACCGGGGAGCTGTTTTTT.

The chain combines TRBV7-6 with TRBJ2-7; 13 bases align to TRBD2. The CDR3 runs to 14 residues. Trimming cost V 3 bases and J 6 bases; bases outside gene matches: 2. Germline CDR1 SGHVS, CDR2 FNYEAQ. The DNA for the CDR3 is TGTGCCAGCAGCTTCACTAGCGGGGGGGTCGAGCAGTACTTC. As protein: CASSFTSGGVEQYF. Full variable domain (missing parts from reference TRBV7-6 and TRBJ2-7): GAGVSQSPRYKVTKRGQDVALRCDPISGHVSLYWYRQALGQGPEFLTYFNYEAQQDKSGLPNDRFSAERPEGSISTLTIQRTEQRDSAMYRCASSFTSGGVEQYFGPGTRLTVT.

In its sample, this clonotype was seen a few times. This chain connects TRBV28 to TRBJ2-1; D gene uncertain. The germline V gene encodes CDR1 MDHEN and CDR2 SYDVKM. CDR3 length: 15 amino acids. Trimming left V 2 bases short and J 3 bases short, with 11 bases between. The CDR3 protein is CASSLVGVDYNEQFF. The DNA for the CDR3 is TGTGCCAGCAGTTTAGTCGGAGTAGACTACAATGAGCAGTTCTTC. The full variable domain, its missing parts supplied by reference TRBV28 and TRBJ2-1, is DVKVTQSSRYLVKRTGEKVFLECVQDMDHENMFWYRQDPGLGLRLIYFSYDVKMKEKGDIPEGYSVSREKKERFSLILESASTNQTSMYLCASSLVGVDYNEQFFGPGTRLTVL.

This clonotype has just a few counts. The gene calls are TRBV7-3 and TRBJ2-2; TRBD2 agrees at 8 bases. Germline lookup yields CDR1 SGHTA and CDR2 FQGTGA. V lost 3 bases and J lost 3; bases outside the gene matches: 3. CDR3 length: 15 residues. The CDR3: CASSFRGGDTGELFF. CDR3 nucleotide sequence: TGTGCCAGCAGCTTCCGGGGGGGGGACACCGGGGAGCTGTTTTTT. The complete variable domain, with remaining parts taken from reference TRBV7-3 and TRBJ2-2, reads GAGVSQTPSNKVTEKGKYVELRCDPISGHTALYWYRQSLGQGPEFLIYFQGTGAADDSGLPNDRFFAVRPEGSVSTLKIQRTERGDSAVYLCASSFRGGDTGELFFGEGSRLTVL.

The chain carries TRBV5-4 and TRBJ2-5, with TRBD2 matching over 11 bases. The ends lost 4 bases at V and 3 bases at J; junction bases unmatched: 8. The CDR3 covers 16 residues. Germline V gives CDR1 SGHNT, CDR2 YYREEE (reference sequence). The CDR3 region has the DNA TGTGCCAGCAGCCCACTACTAGCGGGAGAAAAAGAGACCCAGTACTTC. Its translation is CASSPLLAGEKETQYF.

The V gene is TRBV7-9, the J gene TRBJ1-2; a possible D gene is TRBD1 (5 bases). Germline V gene lookup returns CDR1 SEHNR and CDR2 FQNEAQ (reference sequence). This CDR3 is 12 amino acids long. V dropped 10 bases and J dropped 7 bases, with 16 bases sitting between them. The DNA of the CDR3 is TGTGCCACCCAAGGACATGTCATTGGCTACACCTTC. Residues: CATQGHVIGYTF. Drawing the rest from reference TRBV7-9 and TRBJ1-2, the complete variable domain is DTGVSQNPRHKITKRGQNVTFRCDPISEHNRLYWYRQTLGQGPEFLTYFQNEAQLEKSRLLSDRFSAERPKGSFSTLEIQRTEQGDSAMYLCATQGHVIGYTFGSGTRLTVV.

The sample holds a few counts of this clonotype. The V call is TRBV25-1, the J call TRBJ2-7, with D hard to call. The CDR3 is 11 amino acids. CDR1 and CDR2 (germline): MGHDK, SYGVNS. With 1 base removed from V and 2 bases from J, the gap between germline ends came to 0 bases. The CDR3 coding sequence is TGTGCCAGCAGTGAATCCTACGAGCAGTACTTC. It yields the protein CASSESYEQYF.

This clonotype was found a few times. V is TRBV12-3 or TRBV12-4 and J is TRBJ2-7, with unresolved D. The CDR3 has 12 amino acids. The ends were cut back, 5 bases at V and 0 bases at J, with 5 bases in the middle. CDR3: CASSLYSYEQYF. The DNA of the CDR3 is TGTGCCAGCAGTCTCTACTCCTACGAGCAGTACTTC.

This clonotype was recorded at least ten times. V gene TRBV4-3 combines with J gene TRBJ1-3, with unresolved D. The CDR3 spans 20 residues. CDR1 and CDR2 from the germline V gene are LGHNA and YSLEER. Trimming removed 3 bases at V and 0 bases at J, with 24 bases between. The CDR3 sequence is CASSQHEGTFSLSSGNTIYF. Written as DNA, the CDR3 is TGCGCCAGCAGCCAGCACGAGGGAACCTTCTCCCTCAGCTCTGGAAACACCATATATTTT.

This clonotype turned up a few times. The V call is TRBV11-2, the J call TRBJ2-3; D is uncertain. Trimming took off 0 bases at V and 9 bases at J, with 7 bases between the two ends. CDR1 SGHAT and CDR2 FQNNGV come from the germline V gene. This CDR3 has 12 residues. This CDR3 is CASSLDLGTQYF. CDR3 DNA sequence: TGTGCCAGCAGCTTAGATCTGGGGACGCAGTATTTT.

Ten or more counts support this clonotype. V gene TRBV5-4 combines with J gene TRBJ2-1, with D maybe TRBD2 (6 bases). Germline V CDR1 and CDR2: SGHNT, YYREEE (reference sequence). The CDR3 is made up of 12 amino acids. The V end lost 1 base, the J end lost 9 bases, and 8 bases lay between the germline ends. This CDR3 reads CASSLREVEQFF. The CDR3 DNA sequence: TGTGCCAGCAGCTTGAGGGAGGTTGAGCAGTTCTTC. Using reference TRBV5-4 and TRBJ2-1 for the parts outside the CDR3, the full variable domain is ETGVTQSPTHLIKTRGQQVTLRCSSQSGHNTVSWYQQALGQGPQFIFQYYREEENGRGNFPPRFSGLQFPNYSSELNVNALELDDSALYLCASSLREVEQFFGPGTRLTVL.

Comment on this clonotype: The junction departs from germline at one end; a sequencing error may be responsible. V is TRBV5-1 and J is TRBJ2-3, with D maybe TRBD2 (5 bases). The CDR3 totals 13 residues. Germline CDR1 SGHRS, CDR2 YFSETQ. The CDR3 is CASKGEGLSPLFF. As DNA, the CDR3 is TGCGCCAGCAAGGGAGAAGGCCTCAGCCCCCTTTTTTTT.

This clonotype has ten or more counts. The chain links TRBV19 to TRBJ2-3; 13 bases are shared with TRBD2. This CDR3 is built from 17 residues. CDR1 LNHDA and CDR2 SQIVND come from the germline V gene (reference sequence). V was pared by 5 bases and J by 2 bases, with 7 bases of the junction left unmatched. The CDR3 coding sequence is TGTGCCAGTAGTCCAGGACTAGCGGGGGCCATCACAGATACGCAGTATTTT. It encodes CASSPGLAGAITDTQYF.

There are many counts of this clonotype. The gene calls are TRBV29-1 and TRBJ2-7, with unresolved D. In germline, CDR1 is SQVTM, CDR2 ANQGSEA. V was pared by 6 bases and J by 0 bases, with 15 bases between. The CDR3 length is 14 residues. Written as DNA, the CDR3 is TGCAGCGTCGATGTCGGGCTAAGCTCCTACGAGCAGTACTTC. This translates into CSVDVGLSSYEQYF.

The chain combines TRBV28 with TRBJ1-2; possibly TRBD1 for D (5 bases). Trimming removed 5 bases at V and 4 bases at J, with 14 bases between. This CDR3 has 14 residues. Germline V CDR1 and CDR2: MDHEN, SYDVKM. CDR3 sequence reads: CASSPRGQTYGYTF. In nucleotides, the CDR3 is TGTGCCAGCAGTCCTCGGGGCCAGACCTATGGCTACACCTTC.

This clonotype has a count of ten or more. The chain uses TRBV11-2 and TRBJ2-1, with D perhaps TRBD1 (6 bases). Germline V gene data show CDR1 as SGHAT and CDR2 as FQNNGV. V gave up 5 bases and J gave up 7 bases, with 15 bases separating them. This CDR3 contains 14 residues. In nucleotides, the CDR3 is TGTGCCAGCAGCCGAATTGGACAGCTAAATGAGCAGTTCTTC. This encodes CASSRIGQLNEQFF. Full variable domain (missing parts from reference TRBV11-2 and TRBJ2-1): EAGVAQSPRYKIIEKRQSVAFWCNPISGHATLYWYQQILGQGPKLLIQFQNNGVVDDSQLPKDRFSAERLKGVDSTLKIQPAKLEDSAVYLCASSRIGQLNEQFFGPGTRLTVL.

This clonotype was detected ten times or more. The V call is TRBV2, the J call TRBJ1-6; D is possibly TRBD1 (5 bases). The CDR3 sequence is 15 residues long. Germline CDR1 and CDR2: SNHLY and FYNNEI. The V end lost 7 bases, the J end lost 7 bases, and 17 bases lay between the germline ends. The CDR3: CASKSEVGPNSPLHF. CDR3 in DNA: TGTGCCAGCAAGAGTGAAGTGGGGCCCAATTCACCCCTCCACTTT.

The V call is TRBV7-9, the J call TRBJ1-1, with a possible D match to TRBD1 (5 bases). Germline V gene lookup returns CDR1 SEHNR and CDR2 FQNEAQ (reference sequence). The V and J ends lost 2 bases and 8 bases respectively, with 24 bases between them. The CDR3 loop spans 17 amino acids. The chain's CDR3 is CASSLKSTIGEGIEAFF. CDR3 DNA: TGTGCCAGCAGCTTAAAATCTACGATAGGGGAAGGAATAGAAGCTTTCTTT.

This clonotype was detected many times. The chain carries TRBV20-1 and TRBJ1-1; 9 nucleotides align to TRBD1. From germline, CDR1 is DFQATT and CDR2 SNEGSKA (reference sequence). With 5 bases clipped from V and 4 bases from J, the junction kept 8 bases outside the gene matches. This CDR3 is 14 amino acids long. The CDR3 nucleotides are TGCAGTGCTCAGGGGGGACAGGGTGGCACTGAAGCTTTCTTT. Amino acid sequence: CSAQGGQGGTEAFF.